This TCR beta chain was identified in a study of blood T cell repertoires in COVID-19 (dated by TCRdb to 2018 to 2021). A note on the overall study: Collaborator samples came from the United States, Italy and Spain and covered acute and convalescent phases of COVID-19. Samples were obtained from the ongoing ImmuneRACE study (first 160 participants) and from 1,254 subjects provided by 6 global collaborators. The material from the prospective study consisted of cDNA or gDNA derived from T cells, B-cell-depleted T cells, or PBMCs. The dataset comprised deeply sampled blood TCRbeta repertoires from subjects exposed to, actively infected with, or recovered from COVID-19. Where available, HLA class I and class II types were obtained from metadata supplied by the sample provider rather than from assay-based typing. Sample metadata almost always included a de-identified subject ID, COVID-19 status, age in years and sex. A freely available public database, intended as a resource for researchers studying the immune response to SARS-CoV-2, is where the repertoires were released. The paper as a whole reports these results and caveats: The quantity of clinical and demographic metadata differed by source and by participant and was supplied without curation.

On this clone: This receptor's antigen is unknown. No much larger clonotype is one base removed from it; base qualities were not supplied.

The junction carries 7 bases between V and J, which are trimmed by 2 bases and 4 bases respectively. CDR1 is given as SQVTM and CDR2 as ANQGSEA, both from the germline V gene. The CDR3 goes from the cysteine to the phenylalanine over 12 residues. The only DNA kept is the CDR3, 36 bases in frame from the first base. Collaborating institutions collected whole blood in K2EDTA tubes following their own protocols. For TCRbeta analysis, collaborators shipped samples as frozen whole blood, isolated PBMCs, or DNA extracted from either of those sample types. The immunoSEQ Assay, a bias-controlled multiplex PCR, was used to amplify TCRbeta CDR3 regions from genomic DNA. In the paper's pipeline: The number of nucleated cells in each sample was estimated by amplification of reference gene primers within the assay. To quantify the absolute abundance of each unique TCRbeta CDR3 rearrangement, sequence reads were collapsed and filtered. Productive Simpson clonality was computed per sample as the square root of Simpson's diversity index over productive rearrangements. In TCRdb, the immuneACCESS table is reduced to in-frame sequences with V and J assigned. These tables do not hold every clone; where another copy was compared, an unresolved V gene accounts for under half, and the others remain unexplained. Clone size and V and J calls were adopted from that table, with D and trimming inferred from the DNA. Here the sample has just over 95,000 clones; 70% to 90% occur a single time. Around 4% of the sample comes from the top ten.

Recombination linked TRBV29-1 to TRBJ2-3, and possibly TRBD1, on 5 matching bases. Sequenced sample: peripheral blood. The sequence was collected from a man in his sixties with acute or convalescent COVID-19. The CDR3: CSVERGPDTQYF. The sequenced DNA is TGCAGCGTTGAAAGGGGCCCAGATACGCAGTATTTT.